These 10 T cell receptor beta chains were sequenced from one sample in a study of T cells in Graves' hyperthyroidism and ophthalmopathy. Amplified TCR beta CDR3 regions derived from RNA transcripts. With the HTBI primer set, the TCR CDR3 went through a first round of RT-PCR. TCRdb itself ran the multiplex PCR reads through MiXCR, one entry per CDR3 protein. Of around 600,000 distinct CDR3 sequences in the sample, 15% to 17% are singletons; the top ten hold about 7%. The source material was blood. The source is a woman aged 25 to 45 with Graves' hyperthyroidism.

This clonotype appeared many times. The CDR3 DNA sequence: TGCAGCGTTGTTAGCGGGTCAGGAGGGGCCTACAATGAGCAGTTCTTC. As protein: CSVVSGSGGAYNEQFF. The chain employs TRBV29-1 and TRBJ2-1; 7 bases map to TRBD2. CDR1 is SQVTM and CDR2 is ANQGSEA in the germline V gene. This CDR3 contains 16 residues. Trimming cost V 4 bases and J 2 bases; bases outside gene matches: 11.

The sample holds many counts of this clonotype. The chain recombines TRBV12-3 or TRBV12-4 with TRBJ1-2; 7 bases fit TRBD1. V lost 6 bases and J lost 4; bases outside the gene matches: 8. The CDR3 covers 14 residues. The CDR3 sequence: CASSPTGELYGYTF. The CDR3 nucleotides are TGTGCCAGCAGCCCAACAGGGGAACTCTATGGCTACACCTTC.

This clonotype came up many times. DNA of the CDR3: TGTGCCAGCAGCCCCCGAGGGGGGGGGAATCAGCCCCAGCATTTT. Translation gives CASSPRGGGNQPQHF. V is TRBV28 and J is TRBJ1-5; possibly TRBD1 for D (6 bases). Germline loops: CDR1 MDHEN, CDR2 SYDVKM. The CDR3 is 15 amino acids. V was trimmed by 6 bases and J by 4 bases, leaving 16 bases between them.

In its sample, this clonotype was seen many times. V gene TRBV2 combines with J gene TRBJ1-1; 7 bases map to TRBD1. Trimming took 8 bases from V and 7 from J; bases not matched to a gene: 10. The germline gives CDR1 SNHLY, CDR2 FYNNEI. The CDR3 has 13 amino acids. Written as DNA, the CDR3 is TGTGCCAGCTACAGACAGGGCTCGGGTGAAGCTTTCTTT. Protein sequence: CASYRQGSGEAFF.

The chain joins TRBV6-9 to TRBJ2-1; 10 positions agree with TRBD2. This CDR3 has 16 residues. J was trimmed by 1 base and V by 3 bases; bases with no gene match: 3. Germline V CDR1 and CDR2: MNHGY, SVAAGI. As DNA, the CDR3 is TGTGCCAGCAGTTACGAACTAGCGGGGTCCTACAATGAGCAGTTCTTC. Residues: CASSYELAGSYNEQFF.

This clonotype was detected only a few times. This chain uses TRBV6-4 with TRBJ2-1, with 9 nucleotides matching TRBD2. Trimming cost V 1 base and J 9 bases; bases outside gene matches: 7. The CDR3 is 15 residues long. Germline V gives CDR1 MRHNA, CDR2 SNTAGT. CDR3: CASSDYAGGFGEQFF. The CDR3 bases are TGTGCCAGCAGTGACTATGCGGGAGGGTTTGGTGAGCAGTTCTTC.

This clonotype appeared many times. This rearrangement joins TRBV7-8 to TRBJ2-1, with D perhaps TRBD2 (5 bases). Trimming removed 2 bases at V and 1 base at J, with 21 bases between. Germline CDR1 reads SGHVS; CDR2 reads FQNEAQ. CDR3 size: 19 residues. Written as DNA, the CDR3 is TGTGCCAGCAGCTTATTGATCGGGAACGCGCCGTATTCCTACAATGAGCAGTTCTTC. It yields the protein CASSLLIGNAPYSYNEQFF.

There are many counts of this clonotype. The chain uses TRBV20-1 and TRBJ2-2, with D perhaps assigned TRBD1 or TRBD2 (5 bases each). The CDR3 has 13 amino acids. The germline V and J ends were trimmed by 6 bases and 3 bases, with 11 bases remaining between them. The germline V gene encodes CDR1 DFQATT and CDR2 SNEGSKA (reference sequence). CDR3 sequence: CSAAGTHTGELFF. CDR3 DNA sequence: TGCAGTGCAGCCGGGACCCACACCGGGGAGCTGTTTTTT.

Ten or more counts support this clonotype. The CDR3, as DNA: TGTGCCAGCAGCTTAGATGGGAGGGGACAGGGGTACAATCAGCCCCAGCATTTT. Encoded protein: CASSLDGRGQGYNQPQHF. The V call is TRBV11-2, the J call TRBJ1-5, with 10 bases fitting TRBD1. The germline CDR1 and CDR2 sequences are SGHAT and FQNNGV. V was pared by 0 bases and J by 3 bases, with 8 bases of the junction left unmatched. This CDR3 region has 18 residues.

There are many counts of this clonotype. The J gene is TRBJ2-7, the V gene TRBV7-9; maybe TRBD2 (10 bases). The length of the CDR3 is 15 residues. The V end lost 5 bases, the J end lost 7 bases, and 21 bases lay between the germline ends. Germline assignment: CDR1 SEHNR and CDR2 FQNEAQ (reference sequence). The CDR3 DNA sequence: TGTGCCAGCAGCCCAATCACTAGCGGGACAGGGGAGCAGTACTTC. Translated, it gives CASSPITSGTGEQYF.